A single sample is the source of the 16 T cell receptor beta chains below, sequenced in a study of blood T cell repertoires in COVID-19. TCRdb's table, derived via immunoSEQ multiplex PCR, lists solely in-frame clones and lacks some. Found here are 75,000 to 80,000 clones, around 91% of them singletons; the top ten hold 5.8%. Sequenced: peripheral blood. Receptors were obtained from a human donor in a cohort sampled during active COVID-19.

The chain recombines TRBV4-1 with TRBJ1-2, with 8 nucleotides matching TRBD1. CDR1 is MGHRA and CDR2 is YSYEKL in the germline V gene. The V gene end was trimmed by 0 bases and the J gene end by 6 bases; junction bases not matched to a gene: 15. This CDR3 contains 18 residues. CDR3 sequence: CASSQDIGRVRGRDGYTF. CDR3 coding DNA: TGCGCCAGCAGCCAAGATATTGGTCGTGTCAGGGGGCGAGATGGCTACACCTTC.

This rearrangement joins TRBV6-5 to TRBJ1-4; D is uncertain. Germline loops: CDR1 MNHEY, CDR2 SVGAGI. CDR3 size: 15 residues. Deletions cut 6 bases from V and 0 bases from J, with 11 bases between. Here the CDR3 DNA reads TGTGCCAGCAGCACCGGGTCTGCAACTAATGAAAAACTGTTTTTT. It specifies CASSTGSATNEKLFF.

V gene TRBV7-3 combines with J gene TRBJ2-2, with 7 bases lining up with TRBD2. Unmatched junction bases numbered 14, after V lost 4 bases and J lost 0 bases. CDR3 length: 19 residues. Germline-derived CDR1 and CDR2 are SGHTA and FQGTGA. CDR3 amino acids: CASSSPLGTTGPNTGELFF. DNA for the CDR3: TGTGCCAGCAGCTCCCCGTTAGGGACTACGGGCCCGAACACCGGGGAGCTGTTTTTT.

The chain combines TRBV5-8 with TRBJ1-1; TRBD1 matches at 8 bases. Germline V lookup: CDR1 SGHTS, CDR2 YDEGEE. J lost 5 bases, V lost 2 bases, and 5 bases had no gene match. The CDR3 has 14 residues. The CDR3 coding sequence is TGTGCCAGCAGCTTTGACAGGGGAGGGACTGAAGCTTTCTTT. It codes for CASSFDRGGTEAFF.

The chain joins TRBV14 to TRBJ1-1; D is unclear. The CDR3 is made up of 13 amino acids. Trimming left V 1 base short and J 3 bases short, with 6 bases between. Germline-derived CDR1 and CDR2 are SGHDN and FVKESK. CDR3 sequence: CASSQGLDTEAFF. The CDR3 DNA reads as TGTGCCAGCAGCCAAGGACTGGACACTGAAGCTTTCTTT.

The chain recombines TRBV5-1 with TRBJ2-7; D ambiguous. Trimming took off 4 bases at V and 5 bases at J, with 13 bases between the two ends. Germline loops: CDR1 SGHRS, CDR2 YFSETQ. CDR3 length: 13 amino acids. CDR3 residues: CASSPQSVHEQYF. CDR3 in DNA: TGCGCCAGCAGCCCACAGAGTGTCCACGAGCAGTACTTC. The complete variable domain, with remaining parts taken from reference TRBV5-1 and TRBJ2-7, reads KAGVTQTPRYLIKTRGQQVTLSCSPISGHRSVSWYQQTPGQGLQFLFEYFSETQRNKGNFPGRFSGRQFSNSRSEMNVSTLELGDSALYLCASSPQSVHEQYFGPGTRLTVT.

The chain carries TRBV5-4 and TRBJ2-1, with D tentatively TRBD1 (6 bases). Germline values: CDR1 SGHNT, CDR2 YYREEE (reference sequence). V was pared by 6 bases and J by 3 bases, with 10 bases between. This CDR3 has 13 amino acids. The CDR3 DNA reads as TGTGCCAGCACCCAGGACAGCTACAATGAGCAGTTCTTC. Translated: CASTQDSYNEQFF.

This sequence joins TRBV19 and TRBJ2-2; 8 nucleotides match TRBD2. The ends lost 3 bases at V and 1 base at J; junction bases unmatched: 4. The germline CDR1 and CDR2 sequences are LNHDA and SQIVND (reference sequence). The CDR3 runs to 16 residues. The CDR3 region is CASSMQRGRNTGELFF. In nucleotides, the CDR3 is TGTGCCAGTAGTATGCAGCGGGGGAGGAACACCGGGGAGCTGTTTTTT.

V gene TRBV19 combines with J gene TRBJ1-1; unclear D gene. The CDR3 runs to 14 residues. Germline assignment: CDR1 LNHDA and CDR2 SQIVND (reference sequence). V lost 5 bases and J lost 1, with 11 bases in between. In DNA form, the CDR3 reads TGTGCCAGTAGTCCTAAGTCGTGGAACACTGAAGCTTTCTTT. Protein product: CASSPKSWNTEAFF.

This chain uses TRBV2 with TRBJ2-3, with 11 bases that match TRBD1. Germline CDR1 is SNHLY and CDR2 is FYNNEI. After removal of 8 bases from V and 4 bases from J, the junction contained 5 bases not matched to a gene. The CDR3 covers 14 residues. The CDR3 spells CASRTGGAADTQYF. In DNA, the CDR3 is TGTGCCAGCCGGACAGGGGGCGCGGCAGATACGCAGTATTTT.

This clone was counted once. This sequence joins TRBV5-6 and TRBJ2-5; possibly TRBD1 for D (6 bases). Between the trimmed V and J ends, which lost 2 bases and 5 bases, there was a span of 13 bases. This CDR3 is built from 14 residues. Germline CDR1 is SGHDT and CDR2 is YYEEEE. CDR3 bases: TGTGCCAGCAGCTTTTCGGACAGAAGGGAGACCCAGTACTTC. This encodes CASSFSDRRETQYF. Variable domain in full (rest from reference TRBV5-6 and TRBJ2-5): DAGVTQSPTHLIKTRGQQVTLRCSPKSGHDTVSWYQQALGQGPQFIFQYYEEEERQRGNFPDRFSGHQFPNYSSELNVNALLLGDSALYLCASSFSDRRETQYFGPGTRLLVL.

The genes are TRBV6-6 and TRBJ1-3; no clear D gene. The V end lost 8 bases, the J end lost 0 bases, and 14 bases lay between the germline ends. The CDR3 length is 15 residues. The V gene's germline CDR1 is MNHNY and CDR2 SVGAGI (reference sequence). The DNA of the CDR3 is TGTGCCAGCCGGATGGAGCTCTACTCTGGAAACACCATATATTTT. Protein product: CASRMELYSGNTIYF.

J is TRBJ2-5 and V is TRBV25-1; 15 bases line up with TRBD2. The CDR3 covers 16 residues. Germline V gene data show CDR1 as MGHDK and CDR2 as SYGVNS. The V and J ends lost 6 bases and 2 bases, in that order; junction bases with no gene match: 4. The CDR3 here is CASSAGLAGGQETQYF. CDR3 DNA sequence: TGTGCCAGCAGCGCCGGACTAGCGGGGGGGCAAGAGACCCAGTACTTC. Full variable domain (missing parts from reference TRBV25-1 and TRBJ2-5): EADIYQTPRYLVIGTGKKITLECSQTMGHDKMYWYQQDPGMELHLIHYSYGVNSTEKGDLSSESTVSRIRTEHFPLTLESARPSHTSQYLCASSAGLAGGQETQYFGPGTRLLVL.

V usage is TRBV29-1 and J usage is TRBJ1-1, with D hard to call. The germline V and J ends were trimmed by 0 bases and 0 bases, with 5 bases remaining between them. This CDR3 has 13 amino acids. Germline CDR1 is SQVTM and CDR2 is ANQGSEA. CDR3 coding DNA: TGCAGCGTTGAAGATCACATGAACACTGAAGCTTTCTTT. Translating gives CSVEDHMNTEAFF.

The chain uses TRBV5-1 and TRBJ1-5, with D possibly matching TRBD1 (6 bases). Germline V gene data show CDR1 as SGHRS and CDR2 as YFSETQ. The V gene lost 5 bases and the J gene lost 7 bases, with 13 bases spanning the gap. The CDR3 spans 13 residues. CDR3 sequence: CASRYREGQPQHF. Written as DNA, the CDR3 is TGCGCCAGCAGATACAGGGAAGGGCAGCCCCAGCATTTT.

The count of this clone is one. This sequence joins TRBV6-5 and TRBJ1-2; 8 bases are a match to TRBD1. V gave up 7 bases and J gave up 4 bases; unmatched junction bases: 8. CDR3 length equals 14 residues. CDR1 and CDR2 (germline): MNHEY, SVGAGI. CDR3 sequence reads: CASTKTGALYGYTF. CDR3 coding DNA: TGTGCCAGCACCAAGACAGGGGCGCTCTATGGCTACACCTTC.